This entry lists 12 T cell receptor beta chains sequenced from one sample in a study of cytomegalovirus exposure and HLA in healthy donors (dated by TCRdb to 2016 to 2017). To prepare the library, the immunoSEQ multiplex PCR assay was applied. The multiplex PCR relied on a mix of 60 forward primers for TCR Vbeta segments and 13 reverse primers for TCR Jbeta segments. Drawn from immuneACCESS, this table holds only the in-frame rearrangements with V and J called that TCRdb kept. Clones are partly lost; checked studies trace under half to an unresolved V gene and leave the rest unexplained. In this sample the table shows about 140,000 clones, 75% of which occur a single time. The ten most abundant clones make up around 11% of the sample. The sample taken for sequencing was PBMCs. These receptors all stem from a young man in good health and CMV-seropositive.

This clone has more than one count but fewer than ten. A far bigger clonotype differs at one base, so this is likely a read error. V gene TRBV5-6 combines with J gene TRBJ2-7; 10 bases match TRBD1. With 2 bases clipped from V and 6 bases from J, the junction kept 14 bases outside the gene matches. The CDR3 contains 17 residues. Per germline, CDR1 SGHDT and CDR2 YYEEEE. The CDR3 region has the DNA TGTGCCAGCAGCTTAGGGCTACTGGGACAGGGGTCGTTCGAGCAGTACTTC. Its translation: CASSLGLLGQGSFEQYF. The full variable domain, its missing parts supplied by reference TRBV5-6 and TRBJ2-7, is DAGVTQSPTHLIKTRGQQVTLRCSPKSGHDTVSWYQQALGQGPQFIFQYYEEEERQRGNFPDRFSGHQFPNYSSELNVNALLLGDSALYLCASSLGLLGQGSFEQYFGPGTRLTVT.

This clone was recorded a few times. This chain connects TRBV15 to TRBJ2-7; no clear D. Trimming took 0 bases from V and 6 from J, leaving 15 bases between them. CDR3 size: 15 residues. Germline V lookup: CDR1 LNHNV, CDR2 YYDKDF (reference sequence). The CDR3 DNA sequence: TGTGCCACCAGCAGAGAATATCTACTACCCTCCGAGCAGTACTTC. It is translated as CATSREYLLPSEQYF.

This clone was counted a few times. This chain links TRBV6-1 with TRBJ1-1; D is ambiguous. The CDR3 length is 12 residues. V lost 5 bases to trimming and J lost 5 bases, with 9 bases between them. Germline lookup yields CDR1 MNHNS and CDR2 SASEGT. CDR3 protein: CASSPRRTEAFF. For the CDR3, the DNA is TGTGCCAGCAGTCCTAGGAGAACTGAAGCTTTCTTT.

CDR3 region: CASSDFTDTQYF. The DNA for the CDR3 is TGTGCCAGCAGTGACTTCACAGATACGCAGTATTTT. The chain uses TRBV6-1 and TRBJ2-3; D call uncertain. CDR1 is MNHNS and CDR2 is SASEGT in the germline V gene. Between the trimmed V and J ends, which lost 3 bases and 2 bases, there was a span of 3 bases. The CDR3 loop spans 12 amino acids.

V gene TRBV19 combines with J gene TRBJ1-2; D uncertain. The CDR3 runs to 13 residues. Trimming left V 4 bases short and J 4 bases short, with 10 bases between. Germline assignment: CDR1 LNHDA and CDR2 SQIVND (reference sequence). CDR3 amino acids: CASSKSGPYGYTF. DNA of the CDR3: TGTGCCAGTAGTAAAAGCGGACCCTATGGCTACACCTTC.

For this clone: Different DNA sequences within this sample yield the same CDR3. CDR3 sequence reads: CASSLGQSYGYTF. The CDR3 DNA reads as TGTGCCAGCAGCTTGGGCCAGAGCTATGGCTACACCTTC. The rearrangement links TRBV7-9 to TRBJ1-2; D is uncertain. CDR1 and CDR2 (germline): SEHNR, FQNEAQ (reference sequence). The CDR3 consists of 13 residues. Trimming removed 3 bases at V and 4 bases at J, with 9 bases between. Based on the CDR3 plus reference TRBV7-9 and TRBJ1-2, the full variable domain is DTGVSQNPRHKITKRGQNVTFRCDPISEHNRLYWYRQTLGQGPEFLTYFQNEAQLEKSRLLSDRFSAERPKGSFSTLEIQRTEQGDSAMYLCASSLGQSYGYTFGSGTRLTVV.

This clone was seen only a few times. This chain links TRBV5-6 with TRBJ2-2; TRBD2 matches at 10 bases. The germline V gene has CDR1 SGHDT and CDR2 YYEEEE. This CDR3 contains 16 residues. The V and J ends lost 3 bases and 7 bases, in that order; junction bases with no gene match: 9. The CDR3 is CASSSIAGGYGGELFF. The CDR3 DNA follows: TGTGCCAGCAGCTCCATAGCGGGAGGTTATGGCGGGGAGCTGTTTTTT. Based on the CDR3 plus reference TRBV5-6 and TRBJ2-2, the full variable domain is DAGVTQSPTHLIKTRGQQVTLRCSPKSGHDTVSWYQQALGQGPQFIFQYYEEEERQRGNFPDRFSGHQFPNYSSELNVNALLLGDSALYLCASSSIAGGYGGELFFGEGSRLTVL.

CDR3 coding DNA: TGCGCCAGCAGCTTGGTGGCAGGGGCTCCCTACGAGCAGTACTTC. Amino acids: CASSLVAGAPYEQYF. The V call is TRBV5-1, the J call TRBJ2-7, with D tentatively TRBD1 (6 bases). V was pared by 0 bases and J by 2 bases, with 12 bases between. This CDR3 has 15 amino acids. CDR1 is SGHRS and CDR2 is YFSETQ in the germline V gene.

V is TRBV10-2 and J is TRBJ1-1, with unresolved D. Per germline, CDR1 WSHSY and CDR2 SAAADI. CDR3 length: 14 residues. Trimming took off 3 bases at V and 7 bases at J, with 15 bases between the two ends. The CDR3 DNA reads TGCGCCAGCAGTGAAAATGGAGGGTGGAGTGAAGCTTTCTTT. This sequence encodes CASSENGGWSEAFF.

The gene calls are TRBV5-8 and TRBJ1-1, with D tentatively TRBD1 (5 bases). Trimming pared 3 bases from V and 1 base from J, leaving 7 bases between. This CDR3 has 13 amino acids. In germline, CDR1 is SGHTS, CDR2 YDEGEE. The CDR3 DNA sequence: TGTGCCAGCAGCTGGGGGGGGAACACTGAAGCTTTCTTT. It specifies CASSWGGNTEAFF.

V gene TRBV28 combines with J gene TRBJ2-7; D uncertain. CDR1 and CDR2 (germline): MDHEN, SYDVKM. The CDR3 is 12 amino acids. The V and J ends lost 6 bases and 5 bases respectively, with 11 bases between them. The CDR3 nucleotides are TGTGCCAGCAGGTTTCGGTCCCACGAGCAGTACTTC. The encoded protein is CASRFRSHEQYF.

This sequence joins TRBV10-2 and TRBJ2-5, with 11 positions matching TRBD2. Trimming took 7 bases from V and 3 from J; bases not matched to a gene: 1. Looked up from germline, CDR1 is WSHSY and CDR2 is SAAADI. The CDR3 contains 13 residues. The CDR3 bases are TGCGCCAGCAAGGGACTAGCGGAAGAGACCCAGTACTTC. It codes for CASKGLAEETQYF.